This TCR beta chain was sequenced in a study of blood T cell repertoires in COVID-19. TCRdb keeps only in-frame clones here, not all; method: immunoSEQ multiplex PCR. This table holds 150,000 or so clones, roughly four fifths found once. The V end was cut by 1 base, the J end by 8 bases, with 14 bases between. This CDR3 comprises 14 residues. Germline V gene lookup returns CDR1 SNHLY and CDR2 FYNNEI. The chain combines TRBV2 with TRBJ1-2, with D perhaps matching TRBD1 (5 bases). This TCR derives from a man between 60 and 75 years old with active or convalescent COVID-19. Sequenced sample: peripheral blood. CDR3 sequence: CASSEGGREKGYTF. In DNA, the CDR3 is TGTGCCAGCAGTGAAGGGGGGAGGGAGAAGGGCTACACCTTC.